A single T cell receptor beta chain is shown here with its context. What antigen it recognizes has not been identified. Base-call qualities are not available, and no considerably larger clone is one nucleotide away. The sample comes from a study of T cells in localized non-small cell lung cancer (TCRdb year 2020). Broadly, across the study: The study analyzed T cell repertoires of hundreds of early-stage NSCLC patients, comparing tumors and uninvolved tumor-adjacent lungs. Of the NSCLC patients, approximately 130 were male and about a hundred were female, and the mean age was approximately 66 years. The cohort consisted of approximately 240 treatment-naive NSCLC patients whose localized lung tumors had been resected.

TCR beta CDR3 regions were sequenced from DNA using the immunoSEQ Assay. Under the source paper's analysis protocol: To compute T cell density, TCR beta template counts were normalized to usable DNA, which was estimated by amplifying housekeeping genes. Richness was estimated with the preseqR package, extrapolating to 400,000 templates for PBMC samples and 120,000 templates for tissue samples. Clonality was taken to be one minus Pielou's evenness. Tissue-enriched TCRs were identified through differential abundance testing performed on productive amino-acid clonotypes, with a minimum total count of 5 and an alpha of 0.1. Repertoire overlap between compartments was quantified with the Jaccard Index and Morisita Overlap Index. GLIPH grouped TCR beta CDR3s together with public tetramer-defined viral CDR3s, and a viral motif had to include at least three viral sequences and show V-gene enrichment. Imported from immuneACCESS, the table was reduced by TCRdb to in-frame sequences with V and J called. These copies leave out some clones; in studies compared against another copy, an unresolved V gene accounts for under half, and the cause of the remainder is not known. That table is the source of V, J and clone size, and D and trimming were worked out from the DNA. For this sample there are around 45,000 clones; roughly 86% appear just once. The ten largest make up around 2.5% of the sample.

Paper-wide results and their limitations: Because the study design was exploratory, TCR variables were selected using unadjusted p-values without false-discovery rate correction. Higher blood T cell density associated with longer overall survival, while higher adjacent-lung clonality associated with shorter survival. A median of approximately 53 of the top 100 tumor clones turned up in the paired uninvolved adjacent lung, and under 30 of those clones also ranked among the top 100 of that same adjacent lung. Because multi-region tumor sequencing was not performed, intratumor heterogeneity could not be ruled out. Uninvolved tumor-adjacent lung showed the highest T cell clonality, higher than tumor, which suggests more focused antigenic responses in the uninvolved tumor-adjacent lung.

V drops 10 bases and J drops 4 bases, leaving 13 bases in between. The germline V gene (reference sequence) gives CDR1 as LNHDA and CDR2 as SQIVND. The CDR3 covers 12 residues, taking in both the cysteine and the phenylalanine. The retained sequence is limited to the CDR3, 36 bases, with the frame set at the first base. At diagnosis, peripheral blood, uninvolved tumor-adjacent lung and tumor were collected and stored as a combination of fresh-frozen and FFPE material. For TCR repertoire profiling, the blood samples were analyzed as peripheral blood mononuclear cells. Here the chain combines TRBV19 and TRBJ1-2; no D gene is confidently identified. Sample: PBMCs, taken before any cancer treatment. The clonotype was recovered from a man between 40 and 70 years old with stage II lung adenocarcinoma. The CDR3 in this case is CATSDRSYGYTF. At the DNA level, the sequence is TGTGCCACCTCGGACCGCAGCTATGGCTACACCTTC.